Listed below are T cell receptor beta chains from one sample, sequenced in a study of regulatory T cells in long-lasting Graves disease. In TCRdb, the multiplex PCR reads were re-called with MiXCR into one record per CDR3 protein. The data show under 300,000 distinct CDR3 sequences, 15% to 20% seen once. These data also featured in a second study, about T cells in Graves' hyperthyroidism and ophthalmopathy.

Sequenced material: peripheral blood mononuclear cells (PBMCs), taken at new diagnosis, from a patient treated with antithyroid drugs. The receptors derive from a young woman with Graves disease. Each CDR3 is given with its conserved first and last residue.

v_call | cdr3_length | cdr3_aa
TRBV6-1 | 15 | CASSARGARGEEQYF
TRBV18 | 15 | CASSSLVPSYNEQFF
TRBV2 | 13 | CASSREGDQPQHF
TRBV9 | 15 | CASSDSTGGDYGYTF
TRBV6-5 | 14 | CASSYSASTDTQYF
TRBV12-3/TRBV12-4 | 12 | CASMTGKETQYF
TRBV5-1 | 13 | CASRADFQETQYF
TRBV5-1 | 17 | CASSLVLRGTFTGELFF
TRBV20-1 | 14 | CSARGLRLAYEQYF
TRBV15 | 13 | CATSRDMGYEQYF
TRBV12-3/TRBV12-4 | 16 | CASSQDLGGLRETQYF
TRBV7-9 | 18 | CASSSGLAGGKLTLKQFF
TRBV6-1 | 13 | CASRPRTNQPQHF
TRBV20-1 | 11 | CSARKDYEQYF
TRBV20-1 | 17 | CSARVGAGGPGNNEQFF
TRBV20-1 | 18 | CSATHPGRHPSSGNTIYF
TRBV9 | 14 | CASSPGGPLNEQFF
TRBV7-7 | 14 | CASSLARQGSIQFF
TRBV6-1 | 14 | CASSTQGLNTEAFF
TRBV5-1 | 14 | CASSLEQGTDTQYF
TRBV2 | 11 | CASSAWGEAFF
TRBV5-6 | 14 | CASSVNQRNNIQYF
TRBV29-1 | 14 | CSVGGGTGDEKLFF
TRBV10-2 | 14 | CASSESRAGYGYTF
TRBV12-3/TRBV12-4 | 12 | CASLTLGHEQFF
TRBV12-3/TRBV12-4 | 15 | CASSHSGRTPGELFF
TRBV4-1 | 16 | CASSQEALLTGETQYF
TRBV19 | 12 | CASGGSRYGYTF
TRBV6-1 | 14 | CASKSNVKPDTQYF
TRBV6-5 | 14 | CASSLAGYRVEQYF
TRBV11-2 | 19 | CASSLGRGTGVILDTEAFF